Listed below are T cell receptor beta chains from one sample, sequenced in a study of cytomegalovirus exposure and HLA in healthy donors. Measured with immunoSEQ multiplex PCR; TCRdb has only the in-frame clones, and not every one. The table lists 140,000 to 150,000 clones, around four fifths of them singletons, with about 2.6% in the top ten. The sequencing sample was made of PBMCs. The origin of the receptors is a boy aged 2 to 10 in good health and CMV-seronegative. The CDR3 runs from the conserved cysteine through the conserved F or W. Fields, in order: clone size, V gene, J gene, D gene, CDR3 protein, CDR3 DNA. D genes are given only for firm matches. The size entry is marked missing in some rows and otherwise reads once, few, many or a size class.

>.|TRBV19|TRBJ2-6|.
CATSDTGSLSGANVLTF
TGTGCCACCTCAGACACCGGGAGCCTCTCTGGGGCCAACGTCCTGACTTTC
>.|TRBV6-6|TRBJ2-4|.
CASSYAGNGENIQYF
TGTGCCAGCAGTTACGCGGGGAATGGGGAAAACATTCAGTACTTC
>few|TRBV5-1|TRBJ1-1|.
CASRASHSNTEAFF
TGCGCCAGCAGGGCCTCGCATTCGAACACTGAAGCTTTCTTT
>.|TRBV7-9|TRBJ2-1|.
CASSFLGGKMNEQFF
TGTGCCAGCAGCTTTCTAGGGGGTAAAATGAATGAGCAGTTCTTC
>.|TRBV6-5|TRBJ1-1|.
CASRKAAGRNTEAFF
TGTGCCAGCAGGAAAGCGGCAGGAAGGAACACTGAAGCTTTCTTT
>.|TRBV6-5|TRBJ2-7|.
CASSNGQTEQYF
TGTGCCAGCAGTAACGGACAGACCGAGCAGTACTTC
>.|TRBV7-9|TRBJ2-7|TRBD1
CASSPTGGVYEQYF
TGTGCCAGCAGCCCGACAGGGGGCGTCTACGAGCAGTACTTC
>.|TRBV19|TRBJ2-4|.
CASTARVGAKNIQYF
TGTGCCAGTACCGCGAGAGTCGGGGCCAAAAACATTCAGTACTTC
>medium-sized|TRBV19|TRBJ2-7|.
CASSMIPASDEQYF
TGTGCCAGTAGTATGATTCCAGCGTCAGACGAGCAGTACTTC
>.|TRBV2|TRBJ2-1|TRBD2
CASSERGTSGRALYNEQFF
TGTGCCAGCAGTGAAAGAGGGACTAGCGGGAGGGCCCTCTACAATGAGCAGTTCTTC
>.|TRBV14|TRBJ2-2|.
CATLAKVENTGELFF
TGCGCCACCCTAGCCAAGGTGGAGAACACCGGGGAGCTGTTTTTT
>.|TRBV6-6|TRBJ1-5|TRBD1
CASTRDRRSNQPQHF
TGTGCCAGCACCCGGGACAGGAGGTCCAATCAGCCCCAGCATTTT
>once|TRBV25-1|TRBJ1-3|.
CASSDQGGNTIYF
TGTGCCAGCAGTGATCAGGGTGGAAACACCATATATTTT
>.|TRBV4-1|TRBJ1-5|TRBD1
CASSPIGTGAPYQPQHF
TGCGCCAGCAGCCCTATAGGGACAGGGGCGCCTTATCAGCCCCAGCATTTT
>.|TRBV6-5|TRBJ2-1|TRBD2
CASSYGLAGSNEQFF
TGTGCCAGCAGTTACGGGCTAGCGGGGTCCAATGAGCAGTTCTTC
>once|TRBV7-6|TRBJ2-5|TRBD2
CASSLIVTSGRETQYF
TGTGCCAGCAGCTTAATCGTTACTAGCGGGAGGGAGACCCAGTACTTC
>.|TRBV5-4|TRBJ1-4|.
CASSLDLYNEKLFF
TGTGCCAGCAGCTTGGACTTATATAATGAAAAACTGTTTTTT
>.|TRBV6-6|TRBJ1-1|TRBD1
CASSLTTGAEAFF
TGTGCCAGCAGTTTGACTACAGGGGCTGAAGCTTTCTTT
>.|TRBV6-6|TRBJ2-7|TRBD1
CASSPTGVSYEQYF
TGTGCCAGCAGCCCGACAGGGGTCTCCTACGAGCAGTACTTC
>.|TRBV30|TRBJ1-1|.
CAWSGSRATEAFF
TGTGCCTGGAGTGGGAGCCGTGCCACTGAAGCTTTCTTT
>.|TRBV7-2|TRBJ2-1|TRBD2
CASGSGGRQFF
TGTGCCAGCGGAAGCGGGGGCCGTCAGTTCTTC
>.|TRBV7-2|TRBJ1-4|.
CASSLAAGVEKLFF
TGTGCCAGCAGCTTAGCGGCAGGGGTTGAAAAACTGTTTTTT
>.|TRBV7-9|TRBJ1-4|.
CASSTLGTRNEKLFF
TGTGCCAGCAGCACCTTAGGGACACGGAATGAAAAACTGTTTTTT
>once|TRBV4-2|TRBJ2-1|TRBD1
CASSGGGQDVNEQFF
TGTGCCAGCAGCGGCGGCGGACAGGACGTTAATGAGCAGTTCTTC
>.|TRBV10-3|TRBJ2-3|.
CAISEELALGPDTQYF
TGTGCCATCAGTGAGGAACTAGCTTTAGGGCCCGATACGCAGTATTTT
>.|TRBV20-1|TRBJ2-5|.
CSASSGETQYF
TGCAGTGCTAGCTCCGGGGAGACCCAGTACTTC
>few|TRBV28|TRBJ2-3|TRBD2
CASRRKREGLRDTQYF
TGTGCCAGCAGACGCAAGCGGGAGGGCCTAAGAGATACGCAGTATTTT
>.|TRBV10-2|TRBJ2-7|TRBD2
CASSESGGGFYEQYF
TGCGCCAGCAGTGAGTCTGGCGGGGGGTTCTACGAGCAGTACTTC
>.|TRBV7-8|TRBJ1-4|.
CASSLAQGTNEKLFF
TGTGCCAGCAGCTTAGCGCAGGGAACTAATGAAAAACTGTTTTTT
>.|TRBV9|TRBJ2-5|TRBD1
CASSVTGTGAGETQYF
TGTGCCAGCAGCGTGACCGGGACAGGCGCTGGGGAGACCCAGTACTTC
>once|TRBV5-1|TRBJ2-1|TRBD2
CASGLELAGGREQFF
TGCGCCAGCGGCCTGGAACTAGCGGGGGGGCGCGAGCAGTTCTTC
>.|TRBV30|TRBJ1-2|TRBD1
CAWNRGRDGYTF
TGTGCCTGGAACAGGGGGCGGGATGGCTACACCTTC
>.|TRBV11-3|TRBJ2-7|TRBD1
CASGLGGTGNYEQYF
TGTGCCAGCGGCTTAGGTGGGACAGGGAACTACGAGCAGTACTTC
>.|TRBV6-5|TRBJ1-4|TRBD1
CASSYNRGGTNEKLFF
TGTGCCAGCAGTTACAACAGGGGGGGGACTAATGAAAAACTGTTTTTT
>.|TRBV28|TRBJ2-7|.
CASTGSYEQYF
TGTGCCAGCACAGGTTCCTACGAGCAGTACTTC
>.|TRBV28|TRBJ2-3|.
CASSPTPRPDTQYF
TGTGCCAGCAGCCCAACACCCCGCCCCGATACGCAGTATTTT
>.|TRBV7-9|TRBJ2-7|.
CASSSPDSHEQYF
TGTGCCAGCAGCTCCCCGGACTCCCACGAGCAGTACTTC
>.|TRBV28|TRBJ2-5|TRBD2
CASRKRGLGVETQYF
TGTGCCAGCAGAAAAAGAGGACTAGGGGTGGAGACCCAGTACTTC
>.|TRBV27|TRBJ1-4|.
CASSLPQGGFIWLFF
TGTGCCAGCAGTTTACCACAGGGCGGTTTTATTTGGCTGTTTTTT
>few|TRBV5-1|TRBJ2-5|.
CASSPTGVWETQYF
TGCGCCAGCAGCCCGACAGGTGTTTGGGAGACCCAGTACTTC